This T cell receptor (beta chain) emerged from a study of T cell responses to AZD1222 COVID-19 vaccine (dated by TCRdb to the early 2020s). Describing the broader study: TCR sequencing covered over 230 trial participants: nearly 210 given two doses of AZD1222 and approximately 26 given two doses of MenACWY control vaccine. Enrollment into the trials was organized by age into subgroups of 18-55, 56-69 and 70-plus years, and those subgroups contained approximately 160, 26 and 62 TCR-sequenced participants, respectively.

V and J are truncated by 4 bases and 0 bases respectively, leaving an intervening sequence of 13 bases. The CDR3 sequence holds 16 residues, the cysteine and phenylalanine included. Only the CDR3 DNA stays, 48 bases, in frame from base 1. The germline V gene sets CDR1 to SGHRS and CDR2 to YFSETQ. Remarks on this clone: The specificity of this receptor is unknown. No base quality values were provided; no much bigger clone lies one nucleotide off.

The time point label here, explained by the study, means: about 28 days (+/-7) after the second vaccine dose. What this sample's treatment or condition label stands for: meningococcal conjugate vaccine given as trial control. Vaccinee samples came from UK trials COV001 and COV002, including a single-blind randomized controlled phase 2/3 trial of AZD1222 (ChAdOx1 nCoV-19) in healthy adults. For TCRbeta chain sequencing, PBMC samples were collected from trial participants at day 0 and at day 28 after the second dose. The paper's findings and limits, for the study overall: Because no day 14 peak-response samples were available, repertoires were characterized only after the peak T cell response. Conclusions about previously exposed vaccinees were limited because only six or seven AZD1222 recipients were SARS-CoV-2 seropositive at baseline. The 56-69-year group was small, and its depth increase did not reach significance, likely because of low power. Participants were mostly white British, with more females than males. The authors suggested clonal diversity may have been underestimated. After two AZD1222 doses, spike-specific TCR breadth and depth were significantly higher than at day 0 and than in MenACWY recipients. CD4 TCRs associated with the vaccine covered the entire spike protein, and the dominant responses were in regions 160-218 and 743-854. Epitopes outside the regions mutated in the B.1.351 and B.1.1.7 variants were reportedly recognized by nearly half of the unique spike-specific TCRs.

The CDR3 regions of human TCRbeta chains were analyzed by immunosequencing. The study's own analysis went as follows. Repertoire TCRs were matched against a reference library of SARS-CoV-2-specific TCRs generated with the MIRA antigen-specificity platform. Breadth meant the fraction of unique TCRs that were SARS-CoV-2-associated, whereas depth meant the fraction of total T cells that were SARS-CoV-2-associated. Using the MIRA data, each spike-specific TCR was assigned both to the spike region to which the TCR was reactive and to a CD4 or CD8 class. Log10-transformed breadth and depth values were compared by one-way ANOVA with Sidak's multiple comparisons tests. Not all clones reach the TCRdb copy of this immuneACCESS table, which keeps in-frame sequences only. Checked studies attribute under half of the gap to unresolved V genes and leave the rest unexplained. V, J and clone size are taken as reported in that table, and D and trimming were inferred from the DNA itself. Within this sample are around 75,000 clones, with about 87% of them counted one time only. The ten top clones hold 8% to 10% of the sample.

The chain uses TRBV5-1 and TRBJ1-4; the D gene identity is not certain. Specimen: peripheral blood, collected 28 days after the second dose of the MenACWY control vaccine. This TCR was recovered from an adult who received the MenACWY meningococcal vaccine as a control. This receptor carries the CDR3 CASSQEGPATNEKLFF. The DNA is as follows: TGCGCCAGCAGCCAAGAAGGTCCAGCAACTAATGAAAAACTGTTTTTT.